These 23 T cell receptor beta chains were sequenced from one sample in a study of siplizumab effects on memory and regulatory T cells. Sequenced by immunoSEQ multiplex PCR; TCRdb stores in-frame clones only, minus some. The sample includes tens of thousands of clones, around 97% of them seen just once. The sample consisted of naive CD4+ T cells sorted from blood. These TCRs come from a human donor in good health.

The V and J genes are TRBV5-5 and TRBJ1-2; D perhaps matches TRBD1 (6 bases). The V gene's germline CDR1 is SGHKS and CDR2 YYEKEE (reference sequence). This CDR3 has 16 amino acids. Trimming took off 3 bases at V and 3 bases at J, with 18 bases between the two ends. The CDR3, as DNA: TGTGCCAGCAGCTACATAACAGGGATTTACGACTATGGCTACACCTTC. Translation: CASSYITGIYDYGYTF.

The V and J genes are TRBV11-1 and TRBJ2-2, with D possibly matching TRBD1 (6 bases). Trimming took off 6 bases at V and 3 bases at J, with 8 bases between the two ends. Germline V gene sequence: CDR1 SGHAT, CDR2 FQDESV (reference sequence). The CDR3 is 13 residues long. CDR3: CASSQGYTGELFF. The DNA of the CDR3 is TGTGCCAGCAGTCAGGGGTACACCGGGGAGCTGTTTTTT.

The chain employs TRBV5-4 and TRBJ2-7; 9 nucleotides line up with TRBD1. The CDR3 contains 16 residues. The germline gives CDR1 SGHNT, CDR2 YYREEE (reference sequence). Unmatched junction bases numbered 13, after V lost 4 bases and J lost 5 bases. CDR3 amino acids: CASSPPPGQGSHEQYF. The CDR3 nucleotides are TGTGCCAGCAGCCCACCCCCGGGACAGGGTTCCCACGAGCAGTACTTC.

The CDR3 bases are TGTGCCAGCTCAGTCCAGGGGTCCCACTCTGGAAACACCATATATTTT. Its protein product is CASSVQGSHSGNTIYF. V is TRBV18 and J is TRBJ1-3; D is possibly TRBD1 (6 bases). There are 16 residues in the CDR3. The germline CDR1 and CDR2 sequences are KGHSH and LQKENI. V lost 5 bases to trimming and J lost 0 bases, with 14 bases between them.

This chain uses TRBV7-3 with TRBJ1-2, with 7 bases that match TRBD1. CDR1 and CDR2 from the germline V gene are SGHTA and FQGTGA. The CDR3 is 15 amino acids. Trimming at V came to 5 bases and at J to 0 bases, leaving 6 bases not matched to a gene. As DNA, the CDR3 is TGTGCCAGCAGCCTGACGGGACAGTCTAACTATGGCTACACCTTC. This sequence encodes CASSLTGQSNYGYTF.

CDR3 loop: CASTASLGQGETQYF. The CDR3 DNA reads as TGTGCCAGCACCGCTTCCCTCGGACAGGGAGAGACCCAGTACTTC. This chain connects TRBV9 to TRBJ2-5; 8 bases match TRBD1. Germline CDR1 and CDR2: SGDLS and YYNGEE. J was trimmed by 4 bases and V by 6 bases; bases with no gene match: 11. The CDR3 has 15 amino acids.

The chain joins TRBV5-4 to TRBJ1-1; TRBD1 agrees at 9 bases. Germline V gene data show CDR1 as SGHNT and CDR2 as YYREEE (reference sequence). V shed 4 bases, J shed 7 bases, and the junction held 11 bases outside the gene matches. The CDR3 length is 15 residues. The CDR3 DNA is TGTGCCAGCAGCGCCTGGACAGGGGACGGTGGTGAAGCTTTCTTT. Translating it yields CASSAWTGDGGEAFF.

The V and J genes are TRBV5-4 and TRBJ2-3; 9 bases are shared with TRBD2. This CDR3 is 15 amino acids long. V lost 2 bases to trimming and J lost 1 base; unmatched junction nucleotides: 2. Germline CDR1 SGHNT, CDR2 YYREEE (reference sequence). CDR3 residues: CASSFPSGGTDTQYF. The CDR3 nucleotides are TGTGCCAGCAGCTTTCCTAGCGGGGGCACAGATACGCAGTATTTT.

The CDR3: CASSLSLDYGYTF. As DNA, the CDR3 is TGTGCCAGCAGCTTAAGTCTTGACTATGGCTACACCTTC. V and J are TRBV7-9 and TRBJ1-2, with D hard to call. Germline CDR1 and CDR2: SEHNR and FQNEAQ (reference sequence). There are 13 residues in the CDR3. Trimming removed 2 bases from V and 3 bases from J, with 7 bases in between.

This chain joins TRBV19 and TRBJ2-3; TRBD1 matches 7 bases. This CDR3 spans 13 amino acids. Trimming at V came to 10 bases and at J to 1 base, leaving 5 bases not matched to a gene. Germline CDR1 LNHDA, CDR2 SQIVND (reference sequence). The CDR3 is CATKGAGTDTQYF. The CDR3 DNA follows: TGTGCCACCAAGGGGGCAGGCACAGATACGCAGTATTTT.

The chain has TRBV5-6 and TRBJ2-1; no clear D gene. V lost 2 bases and J 9 bases, leaving 21 bases between the germline ends. This CDR3 has 16 residues. The germline CDR1 and CDR2 sequences are SGHDT and YYEEEE. The CDR3: CASSFFWYPSVGEQFF. The CDR3 DNA is TGTGCCAGCAGCTTCTTCTGGTATCCGAGTGTCGGTGAGCAGTTCTTC.

This clone was picked up one time. The rearrangement joins TRBV19 to TRBJ2-4; either TRBD1 or TRBD2 may fit D (5 bases each). From germline, CDR1 is LNHDA and CDR2 SQIVND (reference sequence). The CDR3 covers 16 residues. The V and J ends lost 5 bases and 6 bases respectively, with 20 bases between them. The CDR3 loop is CASSFPSAGAGNIQYF. The DNA for the CDR3 is TGTGCCAGTAGTTTCCCGTCTGCCGGGGCTGGAAACATTCAGTACTTC.

The genes are TRBV2 and TRBJ2-2, with 8 bases aligning to TRBD1. CDR3 length: 15 amino acids. Losses at the gene ends were 2 bases for V and 6 bases for J; bases not matched to a gene: 5. CDR1 SNHLY and CDR2 FYNNEI come from the germline V gene. The CDR3, as DNA: TGTGCCAGCAGTGAATTGGACAGGGATGCCGGGGAGCTGTTTTTT. Its translation is CASSELDRDAGELFF.

This chain joins TRBV4-2 and TRBJ1-4; TRBD1 matches 7 bases. The CDR3 extends over 17 amino acids. The germline V gene encodes CDR1 LGHNA and CDR2 YNFKEQ. With 0 bases clipped from V and 4 bases from J, the junction kept 8 bases outside the gene matches. The DNA for the CDR3 is TGTGCCAGCAGCCAAGAGGGAGGACAGGTTTATAATGAAAAACTGTTTTTT. It yields the protein CASSQEGGQVYNEKLFF.

The chain recombines TRBV7-3 with TRBJ1-3; unclear D gene. The V gene's germline CDR1 is SGHTA and CDR2 FQGTGA. This CDR3 spans 16 amino acids. V lost 2 bases to trimming and J lost 0 bases, with 11 bases between them. The CDR3 here is CASSLAEASSGNTIYF. The CDR3 DNA sequence: TGTGCCAGCAGCTTAGCGGAGGCAAGCTCTGGAAACACCATATATTTT. Filled out from reference TRBV7-3 and TRBJ1-3, the complete variable domain reads GAGVSQTPSNKVTEKGKYVELRCDPISGHTALYWYRQSLGQGPEFLIYFQGTGAADDSGLPNDRFFAVRPEGSVSTLKIQRTERGDSAVYLCASSLAEASSGNTIYFGEGSWLTVV.

The chain recombines TRBV20-1 with TRBJ2-5, with no clear D. The CDR3 is 11 residues long. V shed 3 bases and J shed 7 bases, with 9 bases lying between them. Germline-derived CDR1 and CDR2 are DFQATT and SNEGSKA (reference sequence). CDR3 residues: CSASLSGTQYF. In DNA form, the CDR3 reads TGCAGTGCTAGCCTTTCCGGGACCCAGTACTTC.

This clone is a singleton in its sample. This sequence joins TRBV6-5 and TRBJ2-7, with TRBD2 as a possible D gene (6 bases). V dropped 4 bases and J dropped 7 bases, with 8 bases sitting between them. The CDR3 contains 11 residues. CDR1 is MNHEY, CDR2 SVGAGI, per germline. As DNA, the CDR3 is TGTGCCAGCAGTTCCCGGGGGGAGCAGTACTTC. It translates to CASSSRGEQYF.

The chain has TRBV11-2 and TRBJ2-1, with TRBD2 identical over 7 bases. After removal of 0 bases from V and 2 bases from J, the junction contained 7 bases not matched to a gene. The germline CDR1 and CDR2 sequences are SGHAT and FQNNGV. The CDR3 loop spans 17 amino acids. The CDR3 sequence is CASSLERGGGTYNEQFF. CDR3 DNA: TGTGCCAGCAGCTTAGAGAGGGGCGGGGGAACCTACAATGAGCAGTTCTTC. Based on the CDR3 plus reference TRBV11-2 and TRBJ2-1, the full variable domain is EAGVAQSPRYKIIEKRQSVAFWCNPISGHATLYWYQQILGQGPKLLIQFQNNGVVDDSQLPKDRFSAERLKGVDSTLKIQPAKLEDSAVYLCASSLERGGGTYNEQFFGPGTRLTVL.

The count of this clone is one. This chain links TRBV10-3 with TRBJ2-5; TRBD1 agrees at 10 bases. This CDR3 is 13 amino acids long. The trim removed 4 bases at V and 5 bases at J, leaving 1 base unmatched. Per the germline V gene, CDR1 is ENHRY and CDR2 is SYGVKD. CDR3 coding DNA: TGTGCCATCAGTGGGGACAGGGGTGAGACCCAGTACTTC. It codes for CAISGDRGETQYF.

The chain combines TRBV7-2 with TRBJ2-3; TRBD2 agrees at 10 bases. V trimming: 5 bases; J trimming: 2 bases; junction bases outside the gene matches: 4. CDR1 and CDR2 from the germline V gene are SGHTA and FQGNSA. CDR3 length equals 15 residues. The CDR3 DNA is TGTGCCAGCAGCCGGACTAGCGGCGACACAGATACGCAGTATTTT. Translated: CASSRTSGDTDTQYF.

The chain recombines TRBV6-6 with TRBJ1-2; D is ambiguous. Germline CDR1 reads MNHNY; CDR2 reads SVGAGI (reference sequence). The V and J ends lost 3 bases and 9 bases respectively, with 20 bases between them. The CDR3 has 15 residues. CDR3: CASSYSPRGDSSYTF. The CDR3 DNA reads as TGTGCCAGCAGTTATTCACCGCGTGGGGATTCCAGCTACACCTTC.

This clone has only a few counts. The V gene is TRBV20-1, the J gene TRBJ2-1; D assignment may be TRBD1 or TRBD2 (5 bases each). V was clipped by 6 bases and J by 13 bases, with 16 bases between them. From germline, CDR1 is DFQATT and CDR2 SNEGSKA (reference sequence). CDR3 length equals 11 residues. CDR3 DNA sequence: TGCAGTGCCAACCGAGGGGATATTCAGTTCTTC. Translated, it gives CSANRGDIQFF.

The chain couples TRBV25-1 to TRBJ2-4; D could derive from TRBD1 or TRBD2 (5 bases each). Per the germline V gene, CDR1 is MGHDK and CDR2 is SYGVNS. This CDR3 region has 17 residues. V was shortened by 2 bases and J by 0 bases, with 14 bases between the two germline ends. CDR3 bases: TGTGCCAGCAGTGAAACCCACTCGGGGCGAGCCAAAAACATTCAGTACTTC. This gives the protein CASSETHSGRAKNIQYF.